This entry lists 25 T cell receptor beta chains sequenced from one sample in a study of regulatory T cells in long-lasting Graves disease. Time point noted: persistent/refractory GD, antithyroid drugs over 5 years with positive TRAb. From PBMCs, RNA was extracted and then used to make the TCR library. Building of the TCR beta libraries involved iRepertoire HTBI primers and Arm-PCR of CDR3 regions. Each CDR3 protein gets one entry after TCRdb re-called the multiplex PCR reads with MiXCR. Of 400,000 to 500,000 distinct CDR3 sequences in the sample, roughly a fifth were seen once. The sample here was peripheral blood mononuclear cells (PBMCs), taken when the disease was refractory, from a patient treated with antithyroid drugs. These receptors originate from a female donor with Graves disease.

In its sample, this clonotype was seen many times. The J gene is TRBJ2-5, the V gene TRBV12-3 or TRBV12-4; TRBD2 agrees at 15 bases. There are 14 residues in the CDR3. V was clipped by 5 bases and J by 9 bases; unmatched bases: 4. CDR3 nucleotide sequence: TGTGCCAGCAGTGGACTAGCGGGGGGGGAGGCCCAGTACTTC. Amino acids: CASSGLAGGEAQYF.

The chain joins TRBV7-9 to TRBJ2-7; D is perhaps TRBD2 (5 bases). V was cut by 1 base and J by 4 bases, with 17 bases left in between. Per germline, CDR1 SEHNR and CDR2 FQNEAQ (reference sequence). The CDR3 has 16 amino acids. CDR3 coding DNA: TGTGCCAGCAGCTTAGTCATCCAGTCGGCGGGTTACGAGCAGTACTTC. Amino acid sequence: CASSLVIQSAGYEQYF.

This clonotype was found many times. V is TRBV24-1 and J is TRBJ1-2; D ambiguous. V was pared by 3 bases and J by 6 bases, with 7 bases between. CDR3 length: 12 amino acids. Germline CDR1 and CDR2: KGHDR and SFDVKD. The CDR3 loop reads CATSDVGDGYTF. CDR3 in DNA: TGTGCCACCAGTGATGTAGGCGATGGCTACACCTTC.

The chain has TRBV4-1 and TRBJ1-2; 7 bases match TRBD1. The CDR3 is 14 amino acids. V lost 0 bases, J lost 6 bases, and 4 bases stayed unmatched. Germline V lookup: CDR1 MGHRA, CDR2 YSYEKL. CDR3 residues: CASSQDDRADGYTF. The DNA for the CDR3 is TGCGCCAGCAGCCAAGATGACAGGGCAGATGGCTACACCTTC.

Many counts were recorded for this clonotype. The chain has TRBV7-8 and TRBJ1-2; TRBD1 agrees at 7 bases. Trimming removed 4 bases from V and 4 bases from J; junction bases left unmatched: 6. This CDR3 contains 14 residues. The V gene's germline CDR1 is SGHVS and CDR2 FQNEAQ. The CDR3 DNA reads TGTGCCAGCAGCTCGAGCCGGGACAGCTATGGCTACACCTTC. This encodes CASSSSRDSYGYTF.

This clonotype showed up many times. V and J are TRBV20-1 and TRBJ1-5; 7 nucleotides align to TRBD1. The germline V gene has CDR1 DFQATT and CDR2 SNEGSKA (reference sequence). The CDR3 runs to 14 residues. Germline trimming cut 1 base from V and 6 bases from J; bases unmatched to any gene: 6. The CDR3 DNA follows: TGCAGTGCTAGAGCAGGGGGTTGGGGTCAGCCCCAGCATTTT. It encodes CSARAGGWGQPQHF.

The table lists this clonotype with a few counts. CDR3: CASSLRPWDNIQYF. In DNA form, the CDR3 reads TGTGCCAGCAGCTTACGACCATGGGACAACATTCAGTACTTC. The J gene is TRBJ2-4, the V gene TRBV13; D is tentatively TRBD1 or TRBD2 (5 bases each). CDR1 is PRHDT, CDR2 FYEKMQ, per germline (reference sequence). The CDR3 extends over 14 amino acids. Trimming removed 2 bases at V and 7 bases at J, with 12 bases between.

This clonotype has more than one count but fewer than ten. The chain couples TRBV24-1 to TRBJ2-7; 8 bases line up with TRBD1. V lost 4 bases and J lost 7; bases outside the gene matches: 5. Germline V gene data show CDR1 as KGHDR and CDR2 as SFDVKD. The CDR3 spans 13 residues. The CDR3 DNA is TGTGCCACCAGTGAGTTGACAGGGGAAGAGCAGTACTTC. It codes for CATSELTGEEQYF.

This clonotype was seen a few times. The V gene is TRBV27, the J gene TRBJ2-5, with D perhaps matching TRBD2 (7 bases). CDR1 MNHEY and CDR2 SMNVEV come from the germline V gene (reference sequence). V was shortened by 0 bases and J by 4 bases, with 12 bases between the two germline ends. The CDR3 extends over 15 amino acids. The CDR3 DNA reads as TGTGCCAGCAGTTTATCGGGGGAGGGGGTAGAGACCCAGTACTTC. The encoded protein is CASSLSGEGVETQYF.

The table lists this clonotype with many counts. This rearrangement joins TRBV3-1 to TRBJ1-2; D gene ambiguous. The germline V and J ends were trimmed by 0 bases and 4 bases, with 12 bases remaining between them. The CDR3 sequence is 15 residues long. Germline loops: CDR1 LGHDT, CDR2 YNNKEL (reference sequence). CDR3: CASSQDMAGPYGYTF. The CDR3 region has the DNA TGTGCCAGCAGCCAAGATATGGCAGGCCCCTATGGCTACACCTTC.

This clonotype was found a few times. Germline and junction disagree at one end, which may indicate a read error. The rearrangement uses TRBV29-1 and TRBJ1-2; D call uncertain. The CDR3 totals 16 residues. From germline, CDR1 is SQVTM and CDR2 ANQGSEA. The CDR3 coding sequence is TGCAACGTTGACGCCGGAGGAAGATACCTTAACTATGGCTACACCTTC. It specifies CNVDAGGRYLNYGYTF.

In this sample, this clonotype turned up once. The chain links TRBV18 to TRBJ2-7; TRBD1 is a possible D gene (6 bases). There are 15 residues in the CDR3. Germline lookup yields CDR1 KGHSH and CDR2 LQKENI. V was shortened by 3 bases and J by 7 bases, with 19 bases between the two germline ends. CDR3 nucleotide sequence: TGTGCCAGCTCACCGGGGGCGAGAAGAGTGGCTGAGCAGTACTTC. Translation: CASSPGARRVAEQYF. Full variable domain (remainder filled in from reference TRBV18 and TRBJ2-7): NAGVMQNPRHLVRRRGQEARLRCSPMKGHSHVYWYRQLPEEGLKFMVYLQKENIIDESGMPKERFSAEFPKEGPSILRIQQVVRGDSAAYFCASSPGARRVAEQYFGPGTRLTVT.

The sample holds a few counts of this clonotype. V usage is TRBV20-1 and J usage is TRBJ1-1, with 9 bases fitting TRBD1. J gave up 6 bases and V 1 base, and 6 bases lay outside the gene matches. Germline values: CDR1 DFQATT, CDR2 SNEGSKA (reference sequence). The CDR3 length is 14 residues. For the CDR3, the DNA is TGCAGTGCTAGAGGGGGACAGGGTGTTGCTGAAGCTTTCTTT. It codes for CSARGGQGVAEAFF.

This clonotype was seen at least ten times. The chain recombines TRBV20-1 with TRBJ1-1, with unresolved D. The CDR3 runs 13 residues. The V gene's germline CDR1 is DFQATT and CDR2 SNEGSKA (reference sequence). Trimming took off 5 bases at V and 0 bases at J, with 10 bases between the two ends. DNA for the CDR3: TGCAGTGCTCCGACGACACTGAACACTGAAGCTTTCTTT. Translated, it gives CSAPTTLNTEAFF.

In its sample, this clonotype was seen many times. For the CDR3, the DNA is TGTGCCACCAGTGATTCGGATCCCAACTCTAACTATGGCTACACCTTC. Translated: CATSDSDPNSNYGYTF. The chain carries TRBV24-1 and TRBJ1-2; no firm D call. Germline values: CDR1 KGHDR, CDR2 SFDVKD. V was cut by 2 bases and J by 0 bases, with 12 bases left in between. The CDR3 length is 16 residues.

The chain employs TRBV12-3 or TRBV12-4 and TRBJ2-1; maybe TRBD2 (5 bases). V lost 5 bases and J lost 9, with 20 bases in between. The CDR3 is 15 residues long. CDR3 sequence (DNA): TGTGCCAGCAGTCCCCGACGTCGGGCTAGCAGTGAGCAGTTCTTC. Translation gives CASSPRRRASSEQFF.

V and J are TRBV7-9 and TRBJ2-5, with 7 bases matching TRBD2. This CDR3 spans 16 amino acids. CDR1 and CDR2 from the germline V gene are SEHNR and FQNEAQ (reference sequence). V shed 1 base and J 5 bases; nucleotides not matched to a gene: 10. The CDR3 is CASSLGGSLAGETQYF. CDR3 coding DNA: TGTGCCAGCAGCTTAGGCGGGAGTTTGGCCGGGGAGACCCAGTACTTC.

This clonotype was counted only a few times. J is TRBJ1-2 and V is TRBV28, with D possibly TRBD1 on 5 matching bases. The CDR3 loop spans 15 amino acids. Per germline, CDR1 MDHEN and CDR2 SYDVKM. Between the trimmed V and J ends, which lost 6 bases and 6 bases, there was a span of 20 bases. CDR3 protein: CASSFRPGNFNGYTF. In DNA form, the CDR3 reads TGTGCCAGCAGCTTCAGGCCAGGGAACTTCAATGGCTACACCTTC.

This clonotype has just a few counts. The V and J genes are TRBV6-2 or TRBV6-3 and TRBJ1-5, with 9 bases identical to TRBD1. The ends lost 0 bases at V and 5 bases at J; junction bases unmatched: 5. Germline V CDR1 and CDR2: MNHEY, SVGEGT. The length of the CDR3 is 16 residues. CDR3 sequence reads: CASSYSRQGGDQPQHF. CDR3 in DNA: TGTGCCAGCAGTTACTCGAGACAGGGGGGCGATCAGCCCCAGCATTTT.

The chain uses TRBV7-9 and TRBJ1-3; D uncertain. The CDR3 spans 18 residues. Germline CDR1 reads SEHNR; CDR2 reads FQNEAQ (reference sequence). The V end lost 1 base, the J end lost 2 bases, and 18 bases lay between the germline ends. The CDR3 loop is CASSLVAETAAPGNTIYF. DNA for the CDR3: TGTGCCAGCAGCTTAGTAGCCGAGACCGCCGCGCCTGGAAACACCATATATTTT.

The chain has TRBV7-3 and TRBJ2-2; D unresolved. CDR1 and CDR2 (germline): SGHTA, FQGTGA. The V gene lost 3 bases and the J gene lost 8 bases, with 7 bases spanning the gap. This CDR3 contains 12 residues. Here the CDR3 reads CASSFHGGELFF. The DNA for the CDR3 is TGTGCCAGCAGCTTCCATGGAGGGGAGCTGTTTTTT.

In its sample, this clonotype was seen a few times. The rearrangement links TRBV7-8 to TRBJ1-5, with TRBD1 matching 8 bases. Germline values: CDR1 SGHVS, CDR2 FQNEAQ. Trimming took 1 base from V and 6 from J; bases not matched to a gene: 8. The CDR3 runs 16 residues. CDR3 residues: CASSLVAGGAGQPQHF. In DNA, the CDR3 is TGTGCCAGCAGCTTAGTGGCAGGGGGCGCGGGTCAGCCCCAGCATTTT.

The rearrangement links TRBV5-1 to TRBJ1-1; TRBD1 is a possible D gene (5 bases). Germline V gene sequence: CDR1 SGHRS, CDR2 YFSETQ. V lost 0 bases, J lost 0 bases, and 12 bases lay in between. The CDR3 length is 16 residues. The CDR3 region has the DNA TGCGCCAGCAGCTTGGAGGGGATTGCGATGAACACTGAAGCTTTCTTT. It translates to CASSLEGIAMNTEAFF.

This clonotype was counted ten times or more. The chain is built from TRBV24-1 and TRBJ1-1; D gene ambiguous. Trimming removed 9 bases from V and 0 bases from J, with 13 bases in between. This CDR3 contains 14 residues. Looked up from germline, CDR1 is KGHDR and CDR2 is SFDVKD. The CDR3 here is CATSDAAMNTEAFF. CDR3 nucleotides: TGTGCCACCTCTGATGCGGCTATGAACACTGAAGCTTTCTTT.

This clonotype showed up just a few times. The genes are TRBV28 and TRBJ2-7; 7 bases line up with TRBD1. The CDR3 sequence is 14 residues long. The germline V gene encodes CDR1 MDHEN and CDR2 SYDVKM. Trimming at V came to 6 bases and at J to 3 bases, leaving 8 bases not matched to a gene. The CDR3 sequence: CASSPGQTNYEQYF. For the CDR3, the DNA is TGTGCCAGCAGCCCGGGACAGACTAACTACGAGCAGTACTTC.